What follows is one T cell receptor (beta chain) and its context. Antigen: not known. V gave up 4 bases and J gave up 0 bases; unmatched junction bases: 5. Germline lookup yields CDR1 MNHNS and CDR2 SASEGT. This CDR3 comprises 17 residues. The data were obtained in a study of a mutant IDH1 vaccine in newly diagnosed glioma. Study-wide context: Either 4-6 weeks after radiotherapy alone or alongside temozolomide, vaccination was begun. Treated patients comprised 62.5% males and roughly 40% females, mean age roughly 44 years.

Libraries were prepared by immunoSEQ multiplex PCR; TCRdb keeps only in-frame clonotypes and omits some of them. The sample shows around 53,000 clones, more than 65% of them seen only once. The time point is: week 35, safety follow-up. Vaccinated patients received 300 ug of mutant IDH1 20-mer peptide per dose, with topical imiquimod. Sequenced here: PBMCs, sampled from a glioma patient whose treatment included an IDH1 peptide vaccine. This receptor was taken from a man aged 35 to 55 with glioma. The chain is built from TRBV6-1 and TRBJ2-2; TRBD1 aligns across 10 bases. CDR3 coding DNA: TGTGCCAGCAGTGTTTTGGGGACAGGGGCGAACACCGGGGAGCTGTTTTTT. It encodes CASSVLGTGANTGELFF.